This TCR beta chain was recovered during a study of blood T cells in healthy people across ages. Study outcomes and limitations: Compared with aged donors, long-lived donors showed fewer expanded clones, suggesting selection.

Notes on this clonotype: What it binds is not known. At one end the junction does not follow the germline gene, possibly because of a read error.

Every participating donor contributed around 9.5 milliliters of peripheral blood through a draw. Every sample gave at least 6 micrograms of total RNA when it was extracted. The CDR3 spans 18 residues. Germline CDR1 MDHEN, CDR2 SYDVKM. Alongside a J-beta primer mix, a sample-barcoded 5' primer served in a second PCR lasting roughly 7 to 12 cycles. All cDNA molecules were each tagged by a template-switch adaptor with 12 random nucleotides. TCRdb independently ran MiXCR on the 5' RACE reads; one entry per CDR3 protein. The sample carries about 780,000 distinct CDR3 sequences, 46% recorded once. Material for sequencing was blood. The gene calls are TRBV28 and TRBJ2-6; 7 nucleotides agree with TRBD1. The clonotype was recovered from a man aged 80 or over in good health. The CDR3 is CANSSSPTGLTGANVLTF. For the CDR3, the DNA is TGTGCCAACAGTTCGTCCCCGACAGGGCTGACTGGGGCCAACGTCCTGACTTTC. The variable domain in full, completed from reference TRBV28 and TRBJ2-6, reads DVKVTQSSRYLVKRTGEKVFLECVQDMDHENMFWYRQDPGLGLRLIYFSYDVKMKEKGDIPEGYSVSREKKERFSLILESASTNQTSMYLCANSSSPTGLTGANVLTFGAGSRLTVL.